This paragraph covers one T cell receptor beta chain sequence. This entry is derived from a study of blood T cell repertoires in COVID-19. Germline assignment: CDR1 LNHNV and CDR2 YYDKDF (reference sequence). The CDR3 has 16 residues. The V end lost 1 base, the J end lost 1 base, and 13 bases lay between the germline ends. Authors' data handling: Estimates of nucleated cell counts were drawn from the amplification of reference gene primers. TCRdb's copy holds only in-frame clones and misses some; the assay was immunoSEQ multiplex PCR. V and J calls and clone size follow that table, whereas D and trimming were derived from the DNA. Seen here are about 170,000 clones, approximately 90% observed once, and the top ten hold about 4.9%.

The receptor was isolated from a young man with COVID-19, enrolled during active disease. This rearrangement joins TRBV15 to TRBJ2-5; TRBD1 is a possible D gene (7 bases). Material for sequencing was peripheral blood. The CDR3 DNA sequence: TGTGCCACCAGCAGAGGCGGGACAGTTATCCAAGAGACCCAGTACTTC. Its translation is CATSRGGTVIQETQYF.